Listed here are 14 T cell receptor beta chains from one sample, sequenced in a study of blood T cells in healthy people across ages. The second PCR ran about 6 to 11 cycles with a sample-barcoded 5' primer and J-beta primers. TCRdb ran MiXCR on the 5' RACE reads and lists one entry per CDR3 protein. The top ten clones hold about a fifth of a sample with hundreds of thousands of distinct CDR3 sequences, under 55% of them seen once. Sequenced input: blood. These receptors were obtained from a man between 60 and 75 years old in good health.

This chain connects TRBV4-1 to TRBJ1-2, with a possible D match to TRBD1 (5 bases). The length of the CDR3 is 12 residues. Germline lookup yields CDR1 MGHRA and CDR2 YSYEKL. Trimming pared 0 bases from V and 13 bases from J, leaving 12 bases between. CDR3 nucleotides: TGCGCCAGCAGCCAAGAAACAGGCTGGCCCACCTTC. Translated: CASSQETGWPTF.

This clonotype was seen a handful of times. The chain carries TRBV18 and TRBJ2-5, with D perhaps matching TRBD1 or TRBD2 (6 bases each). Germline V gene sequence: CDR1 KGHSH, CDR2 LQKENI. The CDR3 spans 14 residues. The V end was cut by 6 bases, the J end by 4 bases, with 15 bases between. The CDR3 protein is CASSLQEGGETQYF. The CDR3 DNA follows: TGTGCCAGCTCTCTCCAGGAGGGGGGAGAGACCCAGTACTTC. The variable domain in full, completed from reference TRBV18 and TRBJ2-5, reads NAGVMQNPRHLVRRRGQEARLRCSPMKGHSHVYWYRQLPEEGLKFMVYLQKENIIDESGMPKERFSAEFPKEGPSILRIQQVVRGDSAAYFCASSLQEGGETQYFGPGTRLLVL.

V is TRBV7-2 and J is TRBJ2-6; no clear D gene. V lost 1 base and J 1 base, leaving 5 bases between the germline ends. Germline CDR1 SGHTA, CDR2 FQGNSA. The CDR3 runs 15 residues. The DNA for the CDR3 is TGTGCCAGCAGCTTAGTGAAGTCTGGGGCCAACGTCCTGACTTTC. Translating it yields CASSLVKSGANVLTF.

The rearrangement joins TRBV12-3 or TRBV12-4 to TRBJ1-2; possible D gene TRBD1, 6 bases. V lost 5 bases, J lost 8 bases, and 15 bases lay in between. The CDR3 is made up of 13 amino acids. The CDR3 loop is CASSTDSPLGYTF. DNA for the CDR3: TGTGCCAGCAGTACGGACAGCCCGCTGGGCTACACCTTC.

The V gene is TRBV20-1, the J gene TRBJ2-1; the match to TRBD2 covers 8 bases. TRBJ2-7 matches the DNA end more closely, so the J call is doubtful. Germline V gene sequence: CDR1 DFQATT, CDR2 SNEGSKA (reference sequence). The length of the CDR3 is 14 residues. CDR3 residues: CSATERGKYNEQYF. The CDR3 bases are TGCAGTGCTACTGAGCGGGGGAAATACAATGAGCAGTACTTC.

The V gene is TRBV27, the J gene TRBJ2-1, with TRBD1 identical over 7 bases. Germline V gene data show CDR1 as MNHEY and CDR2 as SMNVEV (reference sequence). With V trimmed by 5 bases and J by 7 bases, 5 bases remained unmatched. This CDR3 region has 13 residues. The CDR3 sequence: CASSLVQGNEQFF. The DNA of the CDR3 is TGTGCCAGCAGTCTTGTACAGGGGAATGAGCAGTTCTTC.

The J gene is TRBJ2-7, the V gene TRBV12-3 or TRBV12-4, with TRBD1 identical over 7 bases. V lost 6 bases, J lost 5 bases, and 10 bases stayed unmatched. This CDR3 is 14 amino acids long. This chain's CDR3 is CASSKTGFDHEQYF. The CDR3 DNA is TGTGCCAGCAGCAAGACAGGGTTCGATCACGAGCAGTACTTC.

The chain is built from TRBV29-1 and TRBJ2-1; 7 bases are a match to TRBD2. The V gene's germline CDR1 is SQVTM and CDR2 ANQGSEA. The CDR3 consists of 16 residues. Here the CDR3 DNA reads TGCACCGCAGCGGGACTAAGCGGACCTTCCTACAATGAGCAGTTCTTC. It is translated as CTAAGLSGPSYNEQFF.

CDR3 DNA: TGTGCCAGCAGTTTGTCGGGTGGCCCAAACTCTGGGGCCAACGTCCTGACTTTC. Amino acid sequence: CASSLSGGPNSGANVLTF. This rearrangement joins TRBV27 to TRBJ2-6; D is undetermined. The germline gives CDR1 MNHEY, CDR2 SMNVEV (reference sequence). This CDR3 region has 18 residues. The germline V and J ends were trimmed by 3 bases and 0 bases, with 15 bases remaining between them.

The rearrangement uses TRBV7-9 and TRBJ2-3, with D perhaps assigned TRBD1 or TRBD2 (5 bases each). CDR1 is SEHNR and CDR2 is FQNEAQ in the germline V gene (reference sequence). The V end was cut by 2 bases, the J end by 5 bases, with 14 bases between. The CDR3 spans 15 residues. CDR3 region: CASSLRTGAGDTQYF. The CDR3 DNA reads TGTGCCAGCAGCTTAAGAACAGGTGCGGGAGATACGCAGTATTTT.

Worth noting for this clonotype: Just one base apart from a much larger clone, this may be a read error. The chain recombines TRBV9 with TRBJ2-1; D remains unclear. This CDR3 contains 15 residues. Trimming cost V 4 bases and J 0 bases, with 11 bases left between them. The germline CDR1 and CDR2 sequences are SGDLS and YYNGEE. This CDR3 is CASSTDWSSYNEQFF. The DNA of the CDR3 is TGTGCCAGCAGCACCGACTGGAGCTCCTACAATGAGCAGTTCTTC.

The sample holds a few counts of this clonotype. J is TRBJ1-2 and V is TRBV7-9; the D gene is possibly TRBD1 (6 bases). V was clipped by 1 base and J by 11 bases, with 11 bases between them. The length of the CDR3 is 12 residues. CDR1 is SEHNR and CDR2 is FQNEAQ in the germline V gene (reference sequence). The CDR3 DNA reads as TGTGCCAGCAGCTTAGTACAGGGATGTTACACCTTC. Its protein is CASSLVQGCYTF.

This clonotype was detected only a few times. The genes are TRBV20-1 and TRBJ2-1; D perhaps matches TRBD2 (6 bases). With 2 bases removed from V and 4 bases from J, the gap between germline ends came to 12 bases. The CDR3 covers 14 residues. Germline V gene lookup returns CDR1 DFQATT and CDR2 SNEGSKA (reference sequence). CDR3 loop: CSARLSGLYNEQFF. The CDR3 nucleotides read TGCAGTGCTAGACTCTCTGGACTATACAATGAGCAGTTCTTC.

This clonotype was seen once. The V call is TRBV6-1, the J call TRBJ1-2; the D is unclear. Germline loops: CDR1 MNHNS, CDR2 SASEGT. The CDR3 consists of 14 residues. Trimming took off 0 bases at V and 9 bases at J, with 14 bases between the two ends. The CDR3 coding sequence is TGTGCCAGCAGTGAAGCACTGGGTGAAGCACGCTACACCTTC. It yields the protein CASSEALGEARYTF.